This TCR beta chain was sequenced for a study of cytomegalovirus exposure and HLA in healthy donors. The PCR made use of 60 Vbeta and 13 Jbeta primers. Repertoires were generated with immunoSEQ multiplex PCR, while TCRdb's copy carries only in-frame clones and drops some. The sample lists about 180,000 clones, around 83% seen once, with 1% to 1.5% in the top ten. The V and J ends lost 9 bases and 6 bases, in that order; junction bases with no gene match: 9. CDR3 length equals 14 residues. Per germline, CDR1 SNHLY and CDR2 FYNNEI. About this clone itself: The antigen is unknown.

Study outcomes and limitations: By a later analysis, the bulk of CMV-associated TCR beta chains appeared HLA-restricted. The investigators catalogued 150 to 200 TCR beta chains as cytomegalovirus-associated.

This chain connects TRBV2 to TRBJ1-1; TRBD1 matches at 11 bases. The sequenced sample was PBMCs. This receptor was obtained from a girl aged 2-9 years in good health and CMV-seropositive. The CDR3 protein is CASYRDRGTAEAFF. The CDR3, as DNA: TGTGCCAGTTACAGGGACAGGGGGACAGCTGAAGCTTTCTTT.